This entry lists 16 T cell receptor beta chains sequenced from one sample in a study of glioma-infiltrating T cells. Using RNA template, CDR3s of TCR alpha and beta were amplified with iRepertoire arm-PCR. One entry per CDR3 protein, called by TCRdb with MiXCR from the multiplex PCR reads. The sample has about 89,000 distinct CDR3 sequences; around a quarter are singletons. The sequencing sample was made of glioma tissue, nonneoplastic brain tissue, or PBMCs (not recorded which). All receptors come from a human donor with low-grade glioma or glioblastoma, undergoing nonglioma brain surgery, or in good health (not recorded which).

This clonotype occurred many times. The chain recombines TRBV18 with TRBJ2-5; D remains unclear. This CDR3 spans 13 amino acids. V was trimmed by 3 bases and J by 0 bases, leaving 5 bases between them. Germline CDR1 reads KGHSH; CDR2 reads LQKENI. The CDR3 bases are TGTGCCAGCTCACCGGGCCACCAAGAGACCCAGTACTTC. Amino acid sequence: CASSPGHQETQYF.

The table lists this clonotype with many counts. The chain couples TRBV6-1 to TRBJ1-6; D gene ambiguous. The CDR3 extends over 12 amino acids. Trimming removed 6 bases from V and 9 bases from J, with 9 bases in between. Per the germline V gene, CDR1 is MNHNS and CDR2 is SASEGT. CDR3 residues: CASRLRSSPLHF. CDR3 DNA: TGTGCCAGCAGATTGAGGAGTTCACCCCTCCACTTT.

This clonotype was recorded many times. The V gene is TRBV12-3 or TRBV12-4, the J gene TRBJ2-5, with a weak D call TRBD2 (5 bases). The CDR3 length is 13 residues. Trimming removed 3 bases at V and 2 bases at J, with 7 bases between. Written as DNA, the CDR3 is TGTGCCAGCAGTTTGACTACTCAAGAGACCCAGTACTTC. Protein product: CASSLTTQETQYF.

This clonotype has a count of ten or more. V usage is TRBV3-1 and J usage is TRBJ2-3; TRBD2 is a possible D gene (7 bases). This CDR3 has 14 residues. Germline V lookup: CDR1 LGHDT, CDR2 YNNKEL (reference sequence). Trimming cost V 4 bases and J 7 bases, with 15 bases left between them. CDR3 in DNA: TGTGCCAGCAGCCCCCGGGCGGGGGCCAATACGCAGTATTTT. Translation gives CASSPRAGANTQYF.

This clonotype was counted ten times or more. The J gene is TRBJ2-7, the V gene TRBV6-1; 10 nucleotides match TRBD2. The CDR3 is 15 residues long. From germline, CDR1 is MNHNS and CDR2 SASEGT. V was pared by 5 bases and J by 5 bases, with 9 bases of the junction left unmatched. The CDR3 loop is CASSSSGRARDEQYF. The CDR3 coding sequence is TGTGCCAGCAGTTCCAGCGGGAGGGCTCGAGACGAGCAGTACTTC.

This clonotype was found once. A much larger clone is a single base away; this may be a read error. The rearrangement joins TRBV2 to TRBJ2-7; maybe TRBD1 (5 bases). The CDR3 extends over 13 amino acids. Looked up from germline, CDR1 is SNHLY and CDR2 is FYNNEI. DNA for the CDR3: TGTGCCAGCAGTCGACAGAAATTTTACGAGCAGCACTTC. Translating it yields CASSRQKFYEQHF.

V gene TRBV4-1 combines with J gene TRBJ2-2; possible D gene TRBD1, 5 bases. V was pared by 4 bases and J by 0 bases, with 9 bases between. The length of the CDR3 is 15 residues. Germline V gene sequence: CDR1 MGHRA, CDR2 YSYEKL. The CDR3 region has the DNA TGCGCCAGCAGCCCCCGACAGTCGAACACCGGGGAGCTGTTTTTT. Protein sequence: CASSPRQSNTGELFF.

A note on this clonotype: An end of the junction does not agree with germline; a read error may underlie this. The gene calls are TRBV6-5 and TRBJ2-1, with a weak D call TRBD2 (6 bases). The germline CDR1 and CDR2 sequences are MNHEY and SVGAGI. The CDR3 runs to 15 residues. This chain's CDR3 is CASSAKRASYNEQSF. In DNA, the CDR3 is TGTGCCAGCAGTGCCAAGCGGGCTTCCTACAATGAGCAGTCCTTC.

Many counts were recorded for this clonotype. V gene TRBV20-1 combines with J gene TRBJ2-3; 11 bases align to TRBD2. Germline V gene lookup returns CDR1 DFQATT and CDR2 SNEGSKA (reference sequence). The CDR3 extends over 14 amino acids. The junction had 9 bases not matched to a gene; V was cut back by 8 bases and J by 5 bases. The CDR3 loop is CSPTVAGGLDTQYF. DNA for the CDR3: TGCAGTCCTACGGTAGCGGGGGGGCTAGATACGCAGTATTTT.

This clonotype was detected a few times. V usage is TRBV29-1 and J usage is TRBJ2-1, with D unresolved. This CDR3 has 11 amino acids. From germline, CDR1 is SQVTM and CDR2 ANQGSEA. CDR3 in amino acids: CTLRYGNEQFF. CDR3 DNA: TGCACCCTTCGGTACGGGAATGAGCAGTTCTTC.

This clonotype was found many times. The chain couples TRBV19 to TRBJ2-7, with 12 bases fitting TRBD1. CDR1 and CDR2 (germline): LNHDA, SQIVND (reference sequence). The length of the CDR3 is 15 residues. Germline trimming cut 1 base from V and 5 bases from J; bases unmatched to any gene: 3. The chain's CDR3 is CASSIVGTGGDEQYF. Written as DNA, the CDR3 is TGTGCCAGTAGTATAGTTGGGACAGGGGGCGACGAGCAGTACTTC.

This clonotype was observed at least ten times. The CDR3 DNA sequence: TGTGCCAGCAGCAAACAGAATGGAGATTCTGAAGCTTTCTTT. It specifies CASSKQNGDSEAFF. The V gene is TRBV4-2, the J gene TRBJ1-1; D is undetermined. The CDR3 is made up of 14 amino acids. Trimming pared 5 bases from V and 6 bases from J, leaving 16 bases between. CDR1 is LGHNA, CDR2 YNFKEQ, per germline.

Of note for this clonotype: This may be a read error: a much more frequent sequence differs by one nucleotide. The J gene is TRBJ1-2, the V gene TRBV12-3 or TRBV12-4; D is possibly TRBD1 (6 bases). The CDR3 is made up of 12 amino acids. The V end lost 7 bases, the J end lost 8 bases, and 14 bases lay between the germline ends. The CDR3: CASTGDIRGYTF. In nucleotides, the CDR3 is TGTGCCAGCACCGGGGACATCCGAGGCTACACCTTC.

This clonotype has only a few counts. V and J are TRBV24-1 and TRBJ2-7; D not certain. In germline, CDR1 is KGHDR, CDR2 SFDVKD. The CDR3 loop spans 12 amino acids. Deletions cut 1 base from V and 6 bases from J, with 6 bases between. The CDR3, as DNA: TGTGCCACCAGTGATTTTGGCGGCGAGCAGTACTTC. Translation: CATSDFGGEQYF.

Ten or more counts support this clonotype. V gene TRBV20-1 combines with J gene TRBJ1-4; D is possibly TRBD1 (6 bases). V lost 6 bases and J 7 bases, leaving 18 bases between the germline ends. Germline CDR1 reads DFQATT; CDR2 reads SNEGSKA (reference sequence). The CDR3 length is 14 residues. Here the CDR3 reads CSAKSPGHGEKLFF. DNA of the CDR3: TGCAGTGCCAAATCTCCGGGACATGGTGAAAAACTGTTTTTT.

Ten or more counts support this clonotype. V is TRBV18 and J is TRBJ2-5; 7 nucleotides agree with TRBD1. Germline trimming cut 6 bases from V and 4 bases from J; bases unmatched to any gene: 5. The CDR3 runs 13 residues. Per the germline V gene, CDR1 is KGHSH and CDR2 is LQKENI. The DNA for the CDR3 is TGTGCCAGCTCGTCTACAGGGGCAGAGACCCAGTACTTC. Its translation: CASSSTGAETQYF.